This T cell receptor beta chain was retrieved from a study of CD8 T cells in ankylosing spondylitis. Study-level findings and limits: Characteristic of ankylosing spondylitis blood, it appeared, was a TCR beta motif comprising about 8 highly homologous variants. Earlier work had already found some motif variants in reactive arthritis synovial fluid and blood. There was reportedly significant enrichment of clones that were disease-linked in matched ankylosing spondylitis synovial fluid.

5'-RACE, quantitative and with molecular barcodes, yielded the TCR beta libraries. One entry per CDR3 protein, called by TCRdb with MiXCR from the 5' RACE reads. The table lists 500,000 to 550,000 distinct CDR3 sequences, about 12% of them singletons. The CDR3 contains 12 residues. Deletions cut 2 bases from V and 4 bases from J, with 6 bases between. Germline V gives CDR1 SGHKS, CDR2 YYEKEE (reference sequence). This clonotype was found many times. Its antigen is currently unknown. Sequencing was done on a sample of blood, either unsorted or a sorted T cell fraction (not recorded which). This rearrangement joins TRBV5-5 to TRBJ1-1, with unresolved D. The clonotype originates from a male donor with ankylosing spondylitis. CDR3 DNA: TGTGCCAGCAGCTTTGAGGTCACTGAAGCTTTCTTT. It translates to CASSFEVTEAFF. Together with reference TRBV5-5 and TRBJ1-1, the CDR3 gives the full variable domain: DAGVTQSPTHLIKTRGQQVTLRCSPISGHKSVSWYQQVLGQGPQFIFQYYEKEERGRGNFPDRFSARQFPNYSSELNVNALLLGDSALYLCASSFEVTEAFFGQGTRLTVV.